What follows is one TCR beta chain and its context. The same CDR3 arises from other DNA sequences in this sample as well. In germline, CDR1 is MNHNS, CDR2 SASEGT. The CDR3 covers 13 residues. V lost 3 bases and J 2 bases, leaving 5 bases between the germline ends. These data belong to a study of shared clonotypes between healthy human individuals. Libraries were prepared by immunoSEQ multiplex PCR; TCRdb keeps only in-frame clonotypes and omits some of them. The sample carries roughly 2,500,000 clones, 93% recorded once. Those who donated were healthy HIV-negative adults, with no recent acute infections or vaccinations reported.

This clonotype originated in a man between 18 and 35 years old in good health. Some clones in this sample may be carry-over from other donors' samples. This chain joins TRBV6-1 and TRBJ1-5; D not certain. Sequenced material: naive CD4+ T cells from PBMCs. Subset specified: CD45RA+ positively selected. The CDR3 DNA is TGTGCCAGCAGTGAGAGGGGCAATCAGCCCCAGCATTTT. Translation gives CASSERGNQPQHF.